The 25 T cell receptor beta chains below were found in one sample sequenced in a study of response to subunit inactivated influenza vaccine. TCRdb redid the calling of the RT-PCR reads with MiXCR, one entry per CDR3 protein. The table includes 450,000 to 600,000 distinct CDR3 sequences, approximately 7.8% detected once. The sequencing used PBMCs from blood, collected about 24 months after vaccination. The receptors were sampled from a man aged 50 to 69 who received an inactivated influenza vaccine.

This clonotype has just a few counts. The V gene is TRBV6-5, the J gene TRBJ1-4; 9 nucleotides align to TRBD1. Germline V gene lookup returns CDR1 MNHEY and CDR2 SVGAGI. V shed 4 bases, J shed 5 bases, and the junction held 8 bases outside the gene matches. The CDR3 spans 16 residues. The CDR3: CASSFLSGTGNEKLFF. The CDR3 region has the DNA TGTGCCAGCAGTTTTCTCTCCGGGACAGGGAATGAAAAACTGTTTTTT.

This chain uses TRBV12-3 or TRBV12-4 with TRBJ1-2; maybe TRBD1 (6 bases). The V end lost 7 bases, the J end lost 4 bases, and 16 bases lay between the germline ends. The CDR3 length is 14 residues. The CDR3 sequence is CASNPISGAYGYTF. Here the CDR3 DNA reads TGTGCCAGCAACCCCATCTCAGGGGCCTATGGCTACACCTTC.

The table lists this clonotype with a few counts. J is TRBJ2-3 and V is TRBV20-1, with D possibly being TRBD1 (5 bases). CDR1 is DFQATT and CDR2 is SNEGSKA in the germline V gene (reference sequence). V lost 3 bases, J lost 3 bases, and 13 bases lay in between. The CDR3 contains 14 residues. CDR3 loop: CSASLQGITDTQYF. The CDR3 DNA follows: TGCAGTGCTAGCCTTCAGGGTATAACAGATACGCAGTATTTT.

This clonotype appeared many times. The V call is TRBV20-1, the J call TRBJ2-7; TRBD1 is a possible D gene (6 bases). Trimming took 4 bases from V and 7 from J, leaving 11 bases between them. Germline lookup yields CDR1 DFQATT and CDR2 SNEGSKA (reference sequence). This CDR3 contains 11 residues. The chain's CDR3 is CSAKPGVEQYF. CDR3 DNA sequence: TGCAGTGCTAAACCAGGGGTAGAGCAGTACTTC.

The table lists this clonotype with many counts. The CDR3 DNA follows: TGTGCCACCAGTGACCCCTCCAAAGCGGGAGGGCTTTTGGATACGCAGTATTTT. Encoded protein: CATSDPSKAGGLLDTQYF. J is TRBJ2-3 and V is TRBV24-1; 10 bases are a match to TRBD2. J lost 6 bases, V lost 4 bases, and 15 bases had no gene match. The CDR3 covers 18 residues. CDR1 and CDR2 from the germline V gene are KGHDR and SFDVKD.

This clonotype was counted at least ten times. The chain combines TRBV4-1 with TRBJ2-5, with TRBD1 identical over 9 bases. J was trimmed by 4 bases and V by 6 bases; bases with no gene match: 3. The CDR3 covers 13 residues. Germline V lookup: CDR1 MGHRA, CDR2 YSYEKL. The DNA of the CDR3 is TGCGCCAGCAGGGACAGGGGAGGAGAGACCCAGTACTTC. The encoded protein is CASRDRGGETQYF.

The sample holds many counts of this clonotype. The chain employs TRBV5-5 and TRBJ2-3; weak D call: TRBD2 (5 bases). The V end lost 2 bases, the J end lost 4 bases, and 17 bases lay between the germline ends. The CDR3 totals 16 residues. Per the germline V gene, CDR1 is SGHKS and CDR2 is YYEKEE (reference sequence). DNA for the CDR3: TGTGCCAGCAGCTTTCCTAGCTCGATGGGCTCAGATACGCAGTATTTT. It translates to CASSFPSSMGSDTQYF.

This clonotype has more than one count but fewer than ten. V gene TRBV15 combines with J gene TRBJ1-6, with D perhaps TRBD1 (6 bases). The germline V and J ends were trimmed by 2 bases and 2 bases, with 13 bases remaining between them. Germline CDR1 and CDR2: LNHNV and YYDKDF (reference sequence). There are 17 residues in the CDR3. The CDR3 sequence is CATSRSKGGAYNSPLHF. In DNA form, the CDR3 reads TGTGCCACCAGCAGATCCAAAGGGGGAGCCTATAATTCACCCCTCCACTTT.

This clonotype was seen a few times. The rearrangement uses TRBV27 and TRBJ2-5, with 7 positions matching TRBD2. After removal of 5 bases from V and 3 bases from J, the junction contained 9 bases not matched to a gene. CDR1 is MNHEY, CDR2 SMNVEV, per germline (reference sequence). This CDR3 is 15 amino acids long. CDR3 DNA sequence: TGTGCCAGCAGTCTACTCGCACTAGCGAAAGAGACCCAGTACTTC. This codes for CASSLLALAKETQYF.

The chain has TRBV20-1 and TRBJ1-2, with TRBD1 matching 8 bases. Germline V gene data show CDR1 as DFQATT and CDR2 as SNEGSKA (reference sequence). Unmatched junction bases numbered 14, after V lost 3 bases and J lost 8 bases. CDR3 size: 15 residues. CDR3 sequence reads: CSARQRGQGAGGYTF. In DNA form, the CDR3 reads TGCAGTGCTAGGCAGAGAGGGCAGGGGGCTGGGGGCTACACCTTC.

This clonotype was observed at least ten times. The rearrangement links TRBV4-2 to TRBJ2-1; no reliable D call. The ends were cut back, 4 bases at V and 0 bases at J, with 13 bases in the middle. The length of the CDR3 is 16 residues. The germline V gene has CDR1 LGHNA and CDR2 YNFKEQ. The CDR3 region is CASSPGQYSSYNEQFF. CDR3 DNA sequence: TGTGCCAGCAGCCCCGGGCAGTATAGCTCCTACAATGAGCAGTTCTTC.

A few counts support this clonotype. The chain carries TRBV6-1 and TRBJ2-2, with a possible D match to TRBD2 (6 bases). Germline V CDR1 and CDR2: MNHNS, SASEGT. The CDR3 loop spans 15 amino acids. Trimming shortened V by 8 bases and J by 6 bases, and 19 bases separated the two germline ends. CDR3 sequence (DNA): TGTGCCAGCCACTTCGGGGCAGCGGGCGCCGGGGAGCTGTTTTTT. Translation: CASHFGAAGAGELFF.

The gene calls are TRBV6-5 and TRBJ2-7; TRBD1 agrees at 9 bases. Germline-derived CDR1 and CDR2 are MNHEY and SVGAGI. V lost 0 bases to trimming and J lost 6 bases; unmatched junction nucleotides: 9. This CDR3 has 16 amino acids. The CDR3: CASSYSWGQGRSEQYF. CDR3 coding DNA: TGTGCCAGCAGTTACTCATGGGGACAGGGAAGGAGCGAGCAGTACTTC.

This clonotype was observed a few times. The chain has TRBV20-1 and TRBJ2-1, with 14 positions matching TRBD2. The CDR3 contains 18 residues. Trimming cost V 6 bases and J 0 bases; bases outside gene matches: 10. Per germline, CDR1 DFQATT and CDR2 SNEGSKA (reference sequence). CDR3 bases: TGCAGTGCCTCCGGACTAGCGGGAGGCCCCATCTCCTACAATGAGCAGTTCTTC. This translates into CSASGLAGGPISYNEQFF.

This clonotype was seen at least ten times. The CDR3 nucleotides read TGTGCCAGCAGCTTAGGTGCAGGGTATAGCAATCAGCCCCAGCATTTT. Translation: CASSLGAGYSNQPQHF. V usage is TRBV7-8 and J usage is TRBJ1-5, with a weak D call TRBD1 (5 bases). V was cut by 1 base and J by 0 bases, with 10 bases left in between. Germline V gene sequence: CDR1 SGHVS, CDR2 FQNEAQ. The CDR3 is 16 residues long. The complete variable domain, with remaining parts taken from reference TRBV7-8 and TRBJ1-5, reads GAGVSQSPRYKVAKRGQDVALRCDPISGHVSLFWYQQALGQGPEFLTYFQNEAQLDKSGLPSDRFFAERPEGSVSTLKIQRTQQEDSAVYLCASSLGAGYSNQPQHFGDGTRLSIL.

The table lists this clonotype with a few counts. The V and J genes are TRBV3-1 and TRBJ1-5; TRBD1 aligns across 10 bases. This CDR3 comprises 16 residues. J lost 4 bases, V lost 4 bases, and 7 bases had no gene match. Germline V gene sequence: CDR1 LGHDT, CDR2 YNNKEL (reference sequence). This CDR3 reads CASSPTPGQGNQPQHF. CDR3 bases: TGTGCCAGCAGCCCAACACCGGGACAGGGGAATCAGCCCCAGCATTTT.

The CDR3: CASSPAFQNRYNSPLHF. CDR3 DNA sequence: TGTGCCAGCAGCCCCGCCTTTCAAAACCGATATAATTCACCCCTCCACTTT. The rearrangement joins TRBV5-6 to TRBJ1-6; the D is unclear. Germline V gene lookup returns CDR1 SGHDT and CDR2 YYEEEE. The CDR3 covers 17 residues. V was trimmed by 4 bases and J by 4 bases, leaving 18 bases between them.

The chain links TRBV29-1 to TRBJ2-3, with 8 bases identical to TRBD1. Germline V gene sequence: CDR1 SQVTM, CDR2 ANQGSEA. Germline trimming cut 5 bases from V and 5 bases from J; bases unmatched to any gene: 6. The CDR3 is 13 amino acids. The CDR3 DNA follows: TGCAGCGTTTACCAGGGGGCTGGAGATACGCAGTATTTT. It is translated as CSVYQGAGDTQYF.

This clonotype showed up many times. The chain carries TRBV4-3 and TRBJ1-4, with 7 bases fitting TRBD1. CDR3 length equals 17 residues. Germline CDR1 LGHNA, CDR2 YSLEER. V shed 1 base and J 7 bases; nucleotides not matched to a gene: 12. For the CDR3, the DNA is TGCGCCAGCAGCCAAGTAATAGGGGGCGCCGGGGGTGAAAAACTGTTTTTT. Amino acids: CASSQVIGGAGGEKLFF.

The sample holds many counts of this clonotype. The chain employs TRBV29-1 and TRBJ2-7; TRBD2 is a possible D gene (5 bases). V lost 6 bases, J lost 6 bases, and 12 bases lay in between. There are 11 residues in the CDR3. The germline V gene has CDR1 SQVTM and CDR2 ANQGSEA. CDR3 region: CSVRRDLEQYF. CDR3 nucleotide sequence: TGCAGCGTGCGCCGGGATCTCGAGCAGTACTTC.

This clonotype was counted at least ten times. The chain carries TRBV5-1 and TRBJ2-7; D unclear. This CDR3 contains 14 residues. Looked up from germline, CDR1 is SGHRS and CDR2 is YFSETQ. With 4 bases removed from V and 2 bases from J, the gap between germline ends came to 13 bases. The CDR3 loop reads CASSPGQAAYEQYF. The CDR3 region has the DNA TGCGCCAGCAGCCCCGGCCAGGCCGCCTACGAGCAGTACTTC.

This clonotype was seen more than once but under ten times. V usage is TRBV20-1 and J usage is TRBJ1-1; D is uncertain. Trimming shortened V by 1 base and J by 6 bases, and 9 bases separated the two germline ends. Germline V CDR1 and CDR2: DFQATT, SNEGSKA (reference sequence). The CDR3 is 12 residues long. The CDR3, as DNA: TGCAGTGCTAGAGTAGCGCGGGCTGAAGCTTTCTTT. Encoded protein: CSARVARAEAFF.

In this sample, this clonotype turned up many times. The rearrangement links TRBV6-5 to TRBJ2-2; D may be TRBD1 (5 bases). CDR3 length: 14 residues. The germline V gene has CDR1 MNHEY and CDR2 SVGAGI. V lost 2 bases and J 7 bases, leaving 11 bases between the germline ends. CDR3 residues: CASSYTGHVGELFF. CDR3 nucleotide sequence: TGTGCCAGCAGTTACACCGGACATGTCGGGGAGCTGTTTTTT.

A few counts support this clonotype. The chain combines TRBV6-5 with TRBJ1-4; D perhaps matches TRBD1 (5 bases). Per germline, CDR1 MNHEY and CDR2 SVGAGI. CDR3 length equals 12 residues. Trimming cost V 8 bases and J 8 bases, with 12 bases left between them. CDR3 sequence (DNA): TGTGCCAGCCGAAAAGGGGAGGAAAAACTGTTTTTT. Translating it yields CASRKGEEKLFF.

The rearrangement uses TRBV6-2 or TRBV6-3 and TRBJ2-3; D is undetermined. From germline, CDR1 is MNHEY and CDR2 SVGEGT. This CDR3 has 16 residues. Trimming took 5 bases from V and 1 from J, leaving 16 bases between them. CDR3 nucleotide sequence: TGTGCCAGCAGTATTTTTGGGGATCGGGGCACAGATACGCAGTATTTT. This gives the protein CASSIFGDRGTDTQYF.